This T cell receptor (beta chain) was recovered during a study of T cells after somatic rescue of genetic block (dated by TCRdb to about 2020). Study-level background: What the study looked at was long-term robustness, specifically in a T-cell system that came about through somatic rescue of a genetic block in T-cell development.

This clone came up once. It lacks a known antigen. Base qualities were left out, and no much larger clone turns up one base away. Library method: the immunoSEQ multiplex PCR assay. Imported from immuneACCESS, the table was reduced by TCRdb to in-frame sequences with V and J called. These copies leave out some clones; in studies compared against another copy, an unresolved V gene accounts for under half, and the cause of the remainder is not known. The sample yields more than 70,000 clones; around 89% were counted once. The top ten hold more than 1.5% of the sample. The clonotype was recovered from a woman aged 18-29 years. Sequencing was performed on peripheral blood mononuclear cells (PBMCs).

The DNA reads TGTGCCAGCAGTTTAAGCGGACGTAATTCTGGGGCCAACGTCCTGACTTTC. Its translation is CASSLSGRNSGANVLTF. Rearrangement joined TRBV27 to TRBJ2-6; D gene: possibly TRBD2, on 5 matching bases. Looking up the germline V gene (reference sequence) yields CDR1 MNHEY and CDR2 SMNVEV. CDR3 length: 17 amino acids, cysteine to phenylalanine. Only the CDR3 DNA is retained, 51 bases long and in frame from the first base. V is reduced by 2 bases and J by 1 base, leaving a spacing of 12 bases between them.